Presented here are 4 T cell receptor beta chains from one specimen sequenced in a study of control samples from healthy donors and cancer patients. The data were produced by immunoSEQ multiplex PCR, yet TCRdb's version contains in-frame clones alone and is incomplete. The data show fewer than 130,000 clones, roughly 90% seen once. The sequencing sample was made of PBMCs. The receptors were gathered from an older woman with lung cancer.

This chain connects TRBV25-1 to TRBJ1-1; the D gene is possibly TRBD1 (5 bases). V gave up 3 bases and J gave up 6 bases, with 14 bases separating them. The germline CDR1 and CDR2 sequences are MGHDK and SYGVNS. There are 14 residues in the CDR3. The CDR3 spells CASSDSGGDAEAFF. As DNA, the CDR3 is TGTGCCAGCAGTGATTCGGGGGGGGACGCTGAAGCTTTCTTT.

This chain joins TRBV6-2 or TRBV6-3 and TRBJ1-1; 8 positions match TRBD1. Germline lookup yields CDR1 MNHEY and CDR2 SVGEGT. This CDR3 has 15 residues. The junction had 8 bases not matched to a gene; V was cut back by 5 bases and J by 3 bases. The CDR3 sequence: CASSPNRGFDTEAFF. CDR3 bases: TGTGCCAGCAGTCCCAACAGGGGGTTTGACACTGAAGCTTTCTTT.

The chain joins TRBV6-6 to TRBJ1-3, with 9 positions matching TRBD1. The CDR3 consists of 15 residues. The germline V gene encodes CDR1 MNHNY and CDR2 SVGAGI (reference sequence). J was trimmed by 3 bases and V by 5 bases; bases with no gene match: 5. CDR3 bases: TGTGCCAGCAGTCCACAGGGGGCGAATGGAAACACCATATATTTT. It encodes CASSPQGANGNTIYF.

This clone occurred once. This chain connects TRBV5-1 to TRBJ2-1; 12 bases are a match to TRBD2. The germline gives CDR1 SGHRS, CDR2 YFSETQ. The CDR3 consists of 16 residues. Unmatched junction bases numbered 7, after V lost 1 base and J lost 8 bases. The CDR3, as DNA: TGCGCCAGCAGCTTGCTAGCGGGGGGGCTTTCCCATGAGCAGTTCTTC. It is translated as CASSLLAGGLSHEQFF.